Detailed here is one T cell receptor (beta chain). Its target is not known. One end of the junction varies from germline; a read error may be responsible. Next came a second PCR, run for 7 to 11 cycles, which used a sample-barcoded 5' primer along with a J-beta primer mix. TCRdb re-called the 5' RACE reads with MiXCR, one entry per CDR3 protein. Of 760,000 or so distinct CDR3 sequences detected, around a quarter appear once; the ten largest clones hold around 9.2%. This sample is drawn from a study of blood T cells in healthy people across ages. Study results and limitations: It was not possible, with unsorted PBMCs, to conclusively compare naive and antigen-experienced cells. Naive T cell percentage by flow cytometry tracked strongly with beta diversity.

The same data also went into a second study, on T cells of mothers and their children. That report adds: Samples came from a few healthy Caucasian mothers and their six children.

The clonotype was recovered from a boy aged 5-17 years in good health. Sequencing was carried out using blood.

CDR3 loop: CASSFLAGREAFF. As DNA, the CDR3 is TGCGCCAGCAGCTTTTTAGCGGGCCGTGAAGCTTTCTTT. The chain joins TRBV7-2 to TRBJ1-1; D gene ambiguous. CDR3 length equals 13 residues. Germline V CDR1 and CDR2: SGHTA, FQGNSA.